A selection of T cell receptor beta chains follows, all from one sample in a study of OX40 agonist ivuxolimab in advanced cancers. Sequencing was performed with immunoSEQ multiplex PCR; in TCRdb, only in-frame clones are kept and a portion is missing. The data contain approximately 82,000 clones, around nine tenths of them singletons. The sequences come from CD4+ or CD8+ T cells sorted from blood, collected in a trial of the OX40 agonist ivuxolimab. Every receptor here comes from an adult with an advanced solid tumor such as melanoma, head and neck, liver or kidney cancer. The CDR3 runs from the conserved cysteine through the conserved F or W. A D gene is named only where the DNA matches it firmly.

j_call d_call v_call cdr3_nt cdr3_aa
TRBJ1-5 TRBD1 TRBV27 TGTGCCAGCAGTTTATCGGCAGGGGGAAGGAGCAATCAGCCCCAGCATTTT CASSLSAGGRSNQPQHF
TRBJ2-3 TRBD2 TRBV5-5 TGTGCCAGCAGCTCACTAGCGGGAGTTGCGGATACGCAGTATTTT CASSSLAGVADTQYF
TRBJ2-1 TRBD2 TRBV6-6 TGTGCCAGCAGTACCCCGGGGGGCAATGAGCAGTTCTTC CASSTPGGNEQFF
TRBJ1-2 TRBD1 TRBV2 TGTGCCAGCAGGCCGGGACAGGGGAGCCTTAACTATGGCTACACCTTC CASRPGQGSLNYGYTF
TRBJ1-5 - TRBV28 TGTGCCAGCAGTTGGGGGACACGAAATCAGCCCCAGCATTTT CASSWGTRNQPQHF
TRBJ2-2 - TRBV7-8 TGTGCCAGCAGCTTAGCGCGTGGGACCGGGGAGCTGTTTTTT CASSLARGTGELFF
TRBJ2-7 - TRBV28 TGTGCCAGCAGTTTGGCAAGGGGCGAGCAGTACTTC CASSLARGEQYF
TRBJ2-7 TRBD1 TRBV7-8 TGTGCCAGCAGCTTAGCAGGGGACAGGGACTACGAGCAGTACTTC CASSLAGDRDYEQYF
TRBJ2-1 TRBD1 TRBV11-2 TGTGCCAGCAGCCCGGACAGGGCGTTCAATGAGCAGTTCTTC CASSPDRAFNEQFF
TRBJ2-7 TRBD1 TRBV18 TGTGCCAGCTCACCAACGACAGGGGGAGACTACGAGCAGTACTTC CASSPTTGGDYEQYF
TRBJ2-3 TRBD2 TRBV29-1 TGCAGCGTGATCAGGACTAGCGGGAGAAGCACAGATACGCAGTATTTT CSVIRTSGRSTDTQYF
TRBJ2-7 TRBD2 TRBV5-1 TGCGCCAGCAGCCCGCAGTCGGCTAGCGGTTACGAGCAGTACTTC CASSPQSASGYEQYF